This T cell receptor (beta chain) stems from a study of T-cell reconstitution after alpha-beta-depleted transplantation in children. Using unique molecular identifiers, the investigators prepared the TCRbeta library. TCRdb analysed the PCR reads with MiXCR anew, one entry per CDR3 protein. This sample has fewer than 150,000 distinct CDR3 sequences; around 23% occur once, and the top ten carry over 9.5%. In its sample, this clonotype was seen many times. The CDR3 is made up of 16 amino acids. In germline, CDR1 is GTSNPN, CDR2 SVGIG (reference sequence). V was cut by 1 base and J by 8 bases, with 20 bases left in between.

This TCR was sampled from a male patient between 2 and 10 years old who had a stem cell transplant for chronic granulomatous disease, so the T cells may come from the graft donor. The rearrangement joins TRBV30 to TRBJ2-2; the D gene is possibly TRBD2 (6 bases). The source material was PBMCs, mostly from graft donor cells, sampled 180 days after TCRalphabeta/CD19-depleted stem cell transplant. The CDR3 DNA is TGTGCCTGGAGTGAAGCTGCGGGATACGGTGGAGGGGAGCTGTTTTTT. Encoded protein: CAWSEAAGYGGGELFF.